A single sample is the source of the 8 T cell receptor beta chains below, sequenced in a study of shared T cell receptors in the human thymus. Profiled with immunoSEQ multiplex PCR; TCRdb holds only in-frame clones, not every one. This repertoire shows about 730,000 clones, 80% to 90% found once; its top ten account for 0.008% to 0.011%. This sample was also put to use in a study of human thymus T cells.

Specimen: thymocytes. The origin of the receptors is a girl under three years old with a congenital heart defect.

This chain joins TRBV19 and TRBJ2-1; D uncertain. The CDR3 covers 16 residues. Germline V CDR1 and CDR2: LNHDA, SQIVND (reference sequence). V was cut by 5 bases and J by 0 bases, with 14 bases left in between. The CDR3 nucleotides read TGTGCCAGTAGTTCGCCGCGCGCCGGCTCCTACAATGAGCAGTTCTTC. Encoded protein: CASSSPRAGSYNEQFF.

This chain connects TRBV25-1 to TRBJ1-3; tentatively, D is TRBD1 (5 bases). CDR1 MGHDK and CDR2 SYGVNS come from the germline V gene. The CDR3 is 17 residues long. The ends were cut back, 2 bases at V and 5 bases at J, with 19 bases in the middle. DNA for the CDR3: TGTGCCAGCAGTGAACGGGGACTGGAGCTTTTTCGAAACACCATATATTTT. It specifies CASSERGLELFRNTIYF.

This chain uses TRBV29-1 with TRBJ2-3, with 8 bases aligning to TRBD1. There are 15 residues in the CDR3. V lost 3 bases and J lost 2; bases outside the gene matches: 7. Germline CDR1 is SQVTM and CDR2 is ANQGSEA. CDR3 amino acids: CSVDNPGGYTDTQYF. The CDR3 DNA reads TGCAGCGTTGATAACCCAGGGGGCTACACAGATACGCAGTATTTT.

The V call is TRBV29-1, the J call TRBJ1-1; D is uncertain. Germline V gene lookup returns CDR1 SQVTM and CDR2 ANQGSEA. The CDR3 spans 13 residues. The V gene lost 6 bases and the J gene lost 10 bases, with 21 bases spanning the gap. The CDR3: CSVLTGTREGAFF. The DNA of the CDR3 is TGCAGCGTCCTAACGGGAACCCGCGAAGGAGCTTTCTTT.

The rearrangement joins TRBV10-2 to TRBJ2-7, with D uncertain. Trimming stripped 3 bases from V and 6 bases from J, with 6 bases between. This CDR3 spans 11 amino acids. CDR1 is WSHSY, CDR2 SAAADI, per germline. The CDR3 spells CASSESIEQYF. The CDR3 nucleotides are TGCGCCAGCAGTGAATCAATCGAGCAGTACTTC.

For the CDR3, the DNA is TGTGCCGGACAGGGATTTAGCTATGGCTACACCTTC. Its translation is CAGQGFSYGYTF. V usage is TRBV2 and J usage is TRBJ1-2; 8 positions match TRBD1. J was trimmed by 4 bases and V by 11 bases; bases with no gene match: 6. The germline gives CDR1 SNHLY, CDR2 FYNNEI. The CDR3 runs 12 residues.

The rearrangement links TRBV7-9 to TRBJ2-3; 8 bases are a match to TRBD1. CDR1 SEHNR and CDR2 FQNEAQ come from the germline V gene (reference sequence). V shed 1 base, J shed 0 bases, and the junction held 6 bases outside the gene matches. The CDR3 length is 17 residues. For the CDR3, the DNA is TGTGCCAGCAGCTTAGTCCGACAGGGGTTGAGCACAGATACGCAGTATTTT. Translating gives CASSLVRQGLSTDTQYF.

The chain combines TRBV10-3 with TRBJ1-2; tentatively, D is TRBD1 (5 bases). The CDR3 has 14 amino acids. CDR1 and CDR2 (germline): ENHRY, SYGVKD. Trimming cost V 4 bases and J 6 bases, with 15 bases left between them. CDR3 coding DNA: TGTGCCATCAGTGCGGAGGGACCTTTAAATGGCTACACCTTC. It yields the protein CAISAEGPLNGYTF.